Only one count was recorded for the clone carrying this TCR beta chain. The CDR3 covers 15 residues. The V gene's germline CDR1 is MNHEY and CDR2 SVGAGI. After removal of 6 bases from V and 4 bases from J, the junction contained 10 bases not matched to a gene. Sequencing was performed with immunoSEQ multiplex PCR; in TCRdb, only in-frame clones are kept and a portion is missing. The profile shows a few hundred thousand clones, roughly nine tenths of them singletons. This sample was taken from a study of blood T cell repertoires in COVID-19. The receptor comes from a woman aged 30 to 39 who had recovered from COVID-19. The sequenced sample was PBMCs or T cells enriched from blood (not recorded which). This sequence joins TRBV6-5 and TRBJ2-5, with TRBD1 matching 8 bases. CDR3 in amino acids: CASRGGAGGLETQYF. CDR3 DNA sequence: TGTGCCAGCAGGGGCGGGGCAGGGGGCCTAGAGACCCAGTACTTC.